This entry lists 30 T cell receptor beta chains sequenced from one sample in a study of T cells in localized non-small cell lung cancer. TCRdb keeps only in-frame clones here, not all; method: immunoSEQ multiplex PCR. Of about 2,800 clones in the sample, roughly 33% were seen once. The sequenced sample was normal lung tissue next to the tumor, obtained before any cancer treatment. The receptors were gathered from a man between 40 and 70 years old with stage I lung adenocarcinoma.

In its sample, this clone is medium-sized (0.01 to 0.1%). The genes are TRBV11-3 and TRBJ2-1; D perhaps matches TRBD2 (7 bases). CDR1 and CDR2 from the germline V gene are SGHNT and YENEEA. V was trimmed by 3 bases and J by 8 bases, leaving 17 bases between them. This CDR3 has 15 amino acids. Written as DNA, the CDR3 is TGTGCCAGCAGCTTGTCGCTAGCGGAGGGGGATGAGCAGTTCTTC. The encoded protein is CASSLSLAEGDEQFF.

The rearrangement joins TRBV6-8 to TRBJ2-6; TRBD2 aligns across 8 bases. Trimming cost V 5 bases and J 3 bases; bases outside gene matches: 6. The CDR3 is 16 residues long. Germline assignment: CDR1 MNHGY and CDR2 SAAAGT. The CDR3 loop is CASSDGGADGANVLTF. CDR3 in DNA: TGTGCCAGCAGTGACGGGGGGGCTGATGGGGCCAACGTCCTGACTTTC.

The chain combines TRBV19 with TRBJ2-3, with D perhaps TRBD2 (6 bases). This CDR3 is 15 amino acids long. Germline V gene sequence: CDR1 LNHDA, CDR2 SQIVND (reference sequence). The V end was cut by 6 bases, the J end by 2 bases, with 15 bases between. Here the CDR3 reads CASRNGRGTTDTQYF. The CDR3 region has the DNA TGTGCCAGTAGAAATGGGCGGGGCACCACAGATACGCAGTATTTT. The full variable domain, its missing parts supplied by reference TRBV19 and TRBJ2-3, is DGGITQSPKYLFRKEGQNVTLSCEQNLNHDAMYWYRQDPGQGLRLIYYSQIVNDFQKGDIAEGYSVSREKKESFPLTVTSAQKNPTAFYLCASRNGRGTTDTQYFGPGTRLTVL.

The chain recombines TRBV14 with TRBJ2-1; weak D call: TRBD2 (5 bases). CDR1 is SGHDN, CDR2 FVKESK, per germline. The CDR3 runs 12 residues. Trimming took off 7 bases at V and 8 bases at J, with 12 bases between the two ends. This CDR3 reads CASTGNRDEQFF. The CDR3 coding sequence is TGTGCCAGCACCGGGAATCGGGATGAGCAGTTCTTC. The complete variable domain, with remaining parts taken from reference TRBV14 and TRBJ2-1, reads EAGVTQFPSHSVIEKGQTVTLRCDPISGHDNLYWYRRVMGKEIKFLLHFVKESKQDESGMPNNRFLAERTGGTYSTLKVQPAELEDSGVYFCASTGNRDEQFFGPGTRLTVL.

This rearrangement joins TRBV4-1 to TRBJ1-1; D is ambiguous. The CDR3 is 15 amino acids. With 1 base removed from V and 8 bases from J, the gap between germline ends came to 17 bases. Germline V gene data show CDR1 as MGHRA and CDR2 as YSYEKL. CDR3 sequence (DNA): TGCGCCAGCAGCCAAGGCCTCGGAAGCGGGTCAGAAGCTTTCTTT. Translation gives CASSQGLGSGSEAFF.

V usage is TRBV6-8 and J usage is TRBJ2-7; tentative D call: TRBD2 (5 bases). Germline-derived CDR1 and CDR2 are MNHGY and SAAAGT. The CDR3 is 17 residues long. V was trimmed by 2 bases and J by 3 bases, leaving 20 bases between them. The CDR3 reads CASSYKRSRFLDYEQYF. For the CDR3, the DNA is TGTGCCAGCAGTTACAAGCGGTCACGTTTCCTAGACTACGAGCAGTACTTC.

The chain combines TRBV30 with TRBJ2-4, with D perhaps TRBD1 (5 bases). The CDR3 spans 13 residues. The germline CDR1 and CDR2 sequences are GTSNPN and SVGIG (reference sequence). Between the trimmed V and J ends, which lost 0 bases and 9 bases, there was a span of 12 bases. Here the CDR3 DNA reads TGTGCCTGGAGTGTAAAGGGGCTAAGCATTCAGTACTTC. Protein: CAWSVKGLSIQYF.

This clone was recorded only once. The chain recombines TRBV29-1 with TRBJ2-7; TRBD2 agrees at 8 bases. CDR1 and CDR2 from the germline V gene are SQVTM and ANQGSEA. The V segment lost 4 bases and the J segment 7 bases; nucleotides outside the gene matches: 12. The CDR3 covers 14 residues. This chain's CDR3 is CSVGSAGVAREQYF. CDR3 DNA sequence: TGCAGCGTTGGATCAGCGGGAGTGGCGAGGGAGCAGTACTTC.

The chain couples TRBV18 to TRBJ2-7; a possible D gene is TRBD2 (6 bases). This CDR3 is 13 amino acids long. The germline gives CDR1 KGHSH, CDR2 LQKENI. Trimming took off 6 bases at V and 6 bases at J, with 15 bases between the two ends. The CDR3 DNA reads TGTGCCAGCTCGCCCGGGACTCTCCGCGAGCAGTACTTC. Protein: CASSPGTLREQYF.

The chain recombines TRBV18 with TRBJ1-3, with no clear D. Germline CDR1 reads KGHSH; CDR2 reads LQKENI. CDR3 size: 14 residues. Between the trimmed V and J ends, which lost 2 bases and 0 bases, there was a span of 5 bases. The CDR3 region is CASSPANSGNTIYF. Here the CDR3 DNA reads TGTGCCAGCTCACCAGCAAACTCTGGAAACACCATATATTTT.

The rearrangement links TRBV18 to TRBJ2-3, with D uncertain. Trimming stripped 3 bases from V and 0 bases from J, with 16 bases between. The germline V gene encodes CDR1 KGHSH and CDR2 LQKENI. The CDR3 spans 17 residues. CDR3 nucleotides: TGTGCCAGCTCACCTACGGCGGAGACAACTAGCACAGATACGCAGTATTTT. Translating it yields CASSPTAETTSTDTQYF.

The J gene is TRBJ1-6, the V gene TRBV5-1, with D tentatively TRBD1 (6 bases). The germline V gene has CDR1 SGHRS and CDR2 YFSETQ. V lost 2 bases to trimming and J lost 2 bases, with 17 bases between them. There are 18 residues in the CDR3. The CDR3 nucleotides read TGCGCCAGCAGCTTTATGATGTTGGGGACACCCTATAATTCACCCCTCCACTTT. Its protein is CASSFMMLGTPYNSPLHF. The full variable domain, in which reference TRBV5-1 and TRBJ1-6 provide the parts outside the CDR3, is KAGVTQTPRYLIKTRGQQVTLSCSPISGHRSVSWYQQTPGQGLQFLFEYFSETQRNKGNFPGRFSGRQFSNSRSEMNVSTLELGDSALYLCASSFMMLGTPYNSPLHFGNGTRLTVT.

The rearrangement joins TRBV5-1 to TRBJ2-5; the match to TRBD2 covers 12 bases. This CDR3 has 15 residues. After removal of 0 bases from V and 7 bases from J, the junction contained 4 bases not matched to a gene. Looked up from germline, CDR1 is SGHRS and CDR2 is YFSETQ. The CDR3 DNA reads as TGCGCCAGCAGCTTGGGGACTAGCGGGAAAGGGACCCAGTACTTC. Its translation: CASSLGTSGKGTQYF. Full variable domain (rest looked up from reference TRBV5-1 and TRBJ2-5): KAGVTQTPRYLIKTRGQQVTLSCSPISGHRSVSWYQQTPGQGLQFLFEYFSETQRNKGNFPGRFSGRQFSNSRSEMNVSTLELGDSALYLCASSLGTSGKGTQYFGPGTRLLVL.

The rearrangement links TRBV11-3 to TRBJ2-1; D may match TRBD1 or TRBD2 (5 bases each). The CDR3 sequence is 16 residues long. V lost 5 bases, J lost 5 bases, and 19 bases lay in between. Germline loops: CDR1 SGHNT, CDR2 YENEEA. CDR3 loop: CASSVRGGRTNNEQFF. As DNA, the CDR3 is TGTGCCAGCAGCGTTCGTGGGGGAAGGACAAACAATGAGCAGTTCTTC.

In DNA, the CDR3 is TGTGCCAGTAGTATAGGCTCTAGCGGTACCACCGGGGAGCTGTTTTTT. Its translation is CASSIGSSGTTGELFF. This chain connects TRBV19 to TRBJ2-2; 7 positions match TRBD2. This CDR3 is 16 amino acids long. Germline-derived CDR1 and CDR2 are LNHDA and SQIVND (reference sequence). Unmatched junction bases numbered 6, after V lost 1 base and J lost 4 bases.

This clone has only a few counts. The genes are TRBV9 and TRBJ1-1; 9 bases map to TRBD1. CDR1 is SGDLS, CDR2 YYNGEE, per germline. V trimming: 7 bases; J trimming: 0 bases; junction bases outside the gene matches: 7. The CDR3 has 15 amino acids. DNA for the CDR3: TGTGCCAGCCCGGGGGGACAGGGAATGAACACTGAAGCTTTCTTT. Its protein is CASPGGQGMNTEAFF.

The J gene is TRBJ2-2, the V gene TRBV6-8; no definite D call. The V end was cut by 5 bases, the J end by 2 bases, with 12 bases between. Germline V gives CDR1 MNHGY, CDR2 SAAAGT. The CDR3 runs 15 residues. The CDR3 bases are TGTGCCAGCAGTGTAGGGCTAGTTAACACCGGGGAGCTGTTTTTT. This codes for CASSVGLVNTGELFF.

The chain joins TRBV19 to TRBJ2-2, with 14 bases that match TRBD2. Germline-derived CDR1 and CDR2 are LNHDA and SQIVND (reference sequence). After removal of 6 bases from V and 3 bases from J, the junction contained 0 bases not matched to a gene. The CDR3 is 15 amino acids. This CDR3 is CASRGLAGDTGELFF. CDR3 sequence (DNA): TGTGCCAGTAGGGGACTAGCGGGAGACACCGGGGAGCTGTTTTTT.

The chain has TRBV7-1 and TRBJ2-1; D is tentatively TRBD1 or TRBD2 (5 bases each). TRBV7-1 is recorded as an ORF, its role being uncertain. This CDR3 has 13 amino acids. V was shortened by 5 bases and J by 5 bases, with 10 bases between the two germline ends. The CDR3 is CASSLGPDNEQFF. The CDR3 coding sequence is TGTGCCAGCAGCCTGGGACCCGACAATGAGCAGTTCTTC.

The rearrangement links TRBV19 to TRBJ2-1; either TRBD1 or TRBD2 may fit D (5 bases each). CDR3 length: 15 amino acids. Per the germline V gene, CDR1 is LNHDA and CDR2 is SQIVND (reference sequence). Trimming shortened V by 3 bases and J by 7 bases, and 16 bases separated the two germline ends. The CDR3 here is CASSIYSGTLNEQFF. The CDR3 nucleotides read TGTGCCAGTAGTATTTATTCGGGGACGTTGAATGAGCAGTTCTTC.

This chain uses TRBV6-8 with TRBJ1-2; possible D gene TRBD1, 5 bases. Between the trimmed V and J ends, which lost 5 bases and 6 bases, there was a span of 16 bases. The germline CDR1 and CDR2 sequences are MNHGY and SAAAGT. The CDR3 runs 14 residues. CDR3 sequence: CASSRRGHGDGYTF. CDR3 nucleotide sequence: TGTGCCAGCAGTCGCAGAGGACATGGCGATGGCTACACCTTC.

This clone was seen more than once but under ten times. The chain uses TRBV6-8 and TRBJ2-7; TRBD2 matches at 15 bases. The CDR3 is 17 amino acids. The ends lost 2 bases at V and 3 bases at J; junction bases unmatched: 5. The germline CDR1 and CDR2 sequences are MNHGY and SAAAGT. Here the CDR3 DNA reads TGTGCCAGCAGTTACCAGGGACTAGCGGGAGGAAGCTACGAGCAGTACTTC. Translating it yields CASSYQGLAGGSYEQYF.

This clone came up a few times. This chain uses TRBV15 with TRBJ1-1, with D tentatively TRBD1 (5 bases). Germline V CDR1 and CDR2: LNHNV, YYDKDF (reference sequence). The CDR3 runs 22 residues. Trimming removed 2 bases at V and 1 base at J, with 32 bases between. The CDR3 bases are TGTGCCACCAGCAGACGCAATGGGGGATCCACTACTTCAATTAGGCCGAACACTGAAGCTTTCTTT. This translates into CATSRRNGGSTTSIRPNTEAFF.

This clone is large. The J gene is TRBJ2-3, the V gene TRBV11-3; TRBD1 agrees at 10 bases. CDR3 length: 16 residues. With V trimmed by 5 bases and J by 5 bases, 10 bases remained unmatched. Germline CDR1 is SGHNT and CDR2 is YENEEA. DNA for the CDR3: TGTGCCAGCAGCCAACCGACAGGGGGCGCGGAAGATACGCAGTATTTT. Its protein is CASSQPTGGAEDTQYF.

This chain joins TRBV18 and TRBJ2-1, with a weak D call TRBD2 (6 bases). CDR1 is KGHSH, CDR2 LQKENI, per germline. The length of the CDR3 is 16 residues. V was shortened by 3 bases and J by 8 bases, with 20 bases between the two germline ends. For the CDR3, the DNA is TGTGCCAGCTCACCGGGGCGGGGCGGGGAGCGGTATGAGCAGTTCTTC. This gives the protein CASSPGRGGERYEQFF.

The chain has TRBV12-5 and TRBJ2-3; 11 bases match TRBD2. Germline V gives CDR1 LGHNT, CDR2 FRNRAP. Trimming removed 5 bases from V and 0 bases from J; junction bases left unmatched: 10. The CDR3 covers 18 residues. CDR3 amino acids: CASGLRGLAAPSTDTQYF. The DNA of the CDR3 is TGTGCTAGTGGTCTCCGGGGACTAGCGGCACCTAGCACAGATACGCAGTATTTT.

The chain links TRBV18 to TRBJ2-7; D is undetermined. V dropped 4 bases and J dropped 6 bases, with 22 bases sitting between them. The CDR3 totals 16 residues. Germline values: CDR1 KGHSH, CDR2 LQKENI. CDR3 DNA sequence: TGTGCCAGCTCACTGTACCAGGAGCATAGAGTTTCCGAGCAGTACTTC. Amino acids: CASSLYQEHRVSEQYF.

This clone showed up just a few times. The chain links TRBV6-8 to TRBJ2-7; D is undetermined. Germline V gene sequence: CDR1 MNHGY, CDR2 SAAAGT. V lost 10 bases and J lost 3, with 13 bases in between. CDR3 length: 12 amino acids. The CDR3 DNA follows: TGTGCCATCAGCTCGACGAGCTACGAGCAGTACTTC. It yields the protein CAISSTSYEQYF.

A few counts support this clone. This chain connects TRBV6-8 to TRBJ1-5; D call uncertain. The CDR3 covers 14 residues. V lost 8 bases and J 0 bases, leaving 11 bases between the germline ends. The germline V gene has CDR1 MNHGY and CDR2 SAAAGT. CDR3: CASRSGNSNQPQHF. The CDR3 region has the DNA TGTGCCAGCCGATCCGGGAATAGCAATCAGCCCCAGCATTTT.

This clone is classed as medium-sized (0.01 to 0.1%). The CDR3, as DNA: TGTGCCAGCAGCCAGACGGCGGGAGGAGGCACTGAGCAGTTCTTC. It codes for CASSQTAGGGTEQFF. The genes are TRBV11-3 and TRBJ2-1, with TRBD2 matching 8 bases. After removal of 5 bases from V and 9 bases from J, the junction contained 12 bases not matched to a gene. The CDR3 runs 15 residues. Looked up from germline, CDR1 is SGHNT and CDR2 is YENEEA.